These T cell receptor beta chains were read from a single sample in a study of cytomegalovirus exposure and HLA in healthy donors. TCRdb's copy holds only in-frame clones and misses some; the assay was immunoSEQ multiplex PCR. Of about 260,000 clones in the sample, about 90% were seen once. Material: PBMCs. The source is a woman between 25 and 40 years old in good health and CMV-seronegative. Each CDR3 is given with its conserved first and last residue. A D gene is named only where the DNA matches it firmly. Not every row has a clone size; where given, it reads once, few, many or a size class.

TRBJ1-5 . . TRBV6-6 CASSTDKHNSNQPQHF TGTGCCAGCAGTACGGACAAGCATAATAGCAATCAGCCCCAGCATTTT
TRBJ2-7 . . TRBV6-1 CASARDVSYEQYF TGTGCCAGCGCCCGGGACGTATCCTACGAGCAGTACTTC
TRBJ1-5 few . TRBV7-2 CASSPYTGTGQPQHF TGTGCCAGCAGCCCTTACACTGGGACGGGCCAGCCCCAGCATTTT
TRBJ1-2 . . TRBV28 CASRSSSEQGRLGYTF TGTGCCAGCAGGAGTTCATCGGAACAGGGCCGCCTAGGCTACACCTTC
TRBJ2-7 . . TRBV10-3 CAISAVPYEQYF TGTGCCATCAGTGCAGTCCCGTACGAGCAGTACTTC
TRBJ2-1 . . TRBV4-3 CASSQEVDFEQFF TGCGCCAGCAGCCAAGAGGTAGACTTTGAGCAGTTCTTC
TRBJ2-7 . TRBD2 TRBV15 CATSPEGTSRYEQYF TGTGCCACCAGCCCGGAAGGGACTAGTCGCTACGAGCAGTACTTC
TRBJ1-1 once TRBD1 TRBV2 CASRTTGAATEAFF TGTGCCAGCAGGACGACAGGGGCGGCCACTGAAGCTTTCTTT
TRBJ2-1 . TRBD2 TRBV4-1 CASSQDLAGGYEQFF TGCGCCAGCAGCCAAGATTTAGCGGGAGGTTATGAGCAGTTCTTC
TRBJ2-3 once . TRBV11-1 CASSFTAPDTQYF TGTGCCAGCAGCTTTACAGCCCCGGATACGCAGTATTTT
TRBJ2-7 . TRBD2 TRBV27 CASNPLAGNSYEQYF TGTGCCAGCAACCCGCTAGCGGGAAACTCCTACGAGCAGTACTTC
TRBJ1-5 once . TRBV7-9 CASSQGGLGQPQHF TGTGCCAGCAGCCAAGGGGGTTTGGGGCAGCCCCAGCATTTT
TRBJ1-2 once . TRBV6-6 CASIRGPEYGYTF TGTGCCAGCATCCGGGGGCCCGAATATGGCTACACCTTC
TRBJ1-2 . . TRBV27 CASSLGWGADYGYTF TGTGCCAGCAGTCTAGGCTGGGGGGCAGACTATGGCTACACCTTC
TRBJ2-3 . . TRBV27 CASSPTTVTQYF TGTGCCAGCAGTCCCACCACCGTTACGCAGTATTTT
TRBJ1-3 . . TRBV7-6 CAWGGSGNTIYF TGTGCCTGGGGGGGCTCTGGAAACACCATATATTTT
TRBJ1-5 once . TRBV28 CASSSLRGLSNQPQHF TGTGCCAGCAGTTCGTTGAGGGGTTTGAGCAATCAGCCCCAGCATTTT
TRBJ2-7 . . TRBV29-1 CSAGTPSYEQYF TGCAGCGCGGGGACCCCCTCCTACGAGCAGTACTTC
TRBJ2-7 . TRBD2 TRBV28 CASTLAGSSYEQYF TGTGCCAGCACTCTAGCGGGCTCATCCTACGAGCAGTACTTC
TRBJ1-2 . . TRBV29-1 CSVVSPYGYTF TGCAGCGTTGTTTCACCCTATGGCTACACCTTC
TRBJ2-1 . . TRBV4-1 CASSQDWSSYNEQFF TGCGCCAGCAGCCAAGATTGGAGCTCCTACAATGAGCAGTTCTTC
TRBJ1-1 once . TRBV18 CASSWSGALNTEAFF TGTGCCAGCTCCTGGTCAGGGGCTCTGAACACTGAAGCTTTCTTT
TRBJ2-3 . . TRBV7-9 CASSKGDSTDTQYF TGTGCCAGCAGCAAAGGGGACAGCACAGATACGCAGTATTTT
TRBJ2-2 . . TRBV28 CASSPPTPGELFF TGTGCCAGCAGTCCCCCCACGCCCGGGGAGCTGTTTTTT